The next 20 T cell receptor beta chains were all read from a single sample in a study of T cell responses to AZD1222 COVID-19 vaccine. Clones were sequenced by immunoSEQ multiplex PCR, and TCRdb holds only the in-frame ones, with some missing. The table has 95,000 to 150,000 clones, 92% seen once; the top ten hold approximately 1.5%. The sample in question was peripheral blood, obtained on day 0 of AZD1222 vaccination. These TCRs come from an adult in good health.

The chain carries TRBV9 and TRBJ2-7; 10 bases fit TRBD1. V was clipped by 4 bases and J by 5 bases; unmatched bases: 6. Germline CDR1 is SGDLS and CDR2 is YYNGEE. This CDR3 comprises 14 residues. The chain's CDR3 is CASSNRDRGHEQYF. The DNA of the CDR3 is TGTGCCAGCAGCAACCGGGACAGGGGCCACGAGCAGTACTTC.

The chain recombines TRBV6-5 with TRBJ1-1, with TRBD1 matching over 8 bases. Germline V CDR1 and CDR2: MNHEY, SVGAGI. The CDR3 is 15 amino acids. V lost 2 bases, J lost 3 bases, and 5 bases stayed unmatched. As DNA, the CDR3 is TGTGCCAGCAGTTACCAACAGGGGGGAGACACTGAAGCTTTCTTT. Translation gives CASSYQQGGDTEAFF.

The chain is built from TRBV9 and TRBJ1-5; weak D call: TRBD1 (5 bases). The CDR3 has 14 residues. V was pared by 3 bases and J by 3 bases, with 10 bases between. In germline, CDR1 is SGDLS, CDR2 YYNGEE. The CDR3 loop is CASSAGVDNQPQHF. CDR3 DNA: TGTGCCAGCAGCGCGGGGGTGGACAATCAGCCCCAGCATTTT.

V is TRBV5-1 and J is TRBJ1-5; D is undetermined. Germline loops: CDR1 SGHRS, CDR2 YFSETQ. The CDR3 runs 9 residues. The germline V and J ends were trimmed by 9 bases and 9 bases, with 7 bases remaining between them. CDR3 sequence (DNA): TGCGCCACCATGCCGCCCCAGCATTTT. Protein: CATMPPQHF.

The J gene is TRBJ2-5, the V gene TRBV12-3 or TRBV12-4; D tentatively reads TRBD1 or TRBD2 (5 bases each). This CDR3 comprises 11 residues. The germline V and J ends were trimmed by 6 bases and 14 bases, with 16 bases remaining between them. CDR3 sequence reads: CASRTGTDPYF. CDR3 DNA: TGTGCCAGCAGGACCGGGACCGACCCTTACTTC.

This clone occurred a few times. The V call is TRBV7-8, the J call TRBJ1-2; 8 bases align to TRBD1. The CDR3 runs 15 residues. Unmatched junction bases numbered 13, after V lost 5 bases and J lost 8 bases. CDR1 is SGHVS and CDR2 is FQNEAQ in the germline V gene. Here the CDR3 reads CASSRDPGTGEGYTF. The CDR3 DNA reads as TGTGCCAGCAGCCGTGACCCCGGGACAGGAGAGGGCTACACCTTC.

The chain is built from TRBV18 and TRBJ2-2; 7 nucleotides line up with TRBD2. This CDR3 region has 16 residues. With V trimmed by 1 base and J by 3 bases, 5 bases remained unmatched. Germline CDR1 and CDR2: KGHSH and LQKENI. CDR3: CASSPRAAGDTGELFF. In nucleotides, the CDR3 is TGTGCCAGCTCACCACGAGCCGCGGGAGACACCGGGGAGCTGTTTTTT.

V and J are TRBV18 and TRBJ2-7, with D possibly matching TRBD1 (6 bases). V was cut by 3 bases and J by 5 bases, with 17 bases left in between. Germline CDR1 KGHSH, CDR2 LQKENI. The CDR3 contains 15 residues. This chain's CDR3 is CASSPGADRPNEQYF. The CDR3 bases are TGTGCCAGCTCACCGGGGGCAGACCGCCCTAACGAGCAGTACTTC.

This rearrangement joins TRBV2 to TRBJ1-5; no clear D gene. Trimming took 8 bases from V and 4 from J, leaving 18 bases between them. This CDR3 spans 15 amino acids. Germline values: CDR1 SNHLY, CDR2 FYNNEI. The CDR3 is CASAVQDGLNQPQHF. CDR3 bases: TGTGCCAGCGCCGTGCAGGACGGTTTGAATCAGCCCCAGCATTTT.

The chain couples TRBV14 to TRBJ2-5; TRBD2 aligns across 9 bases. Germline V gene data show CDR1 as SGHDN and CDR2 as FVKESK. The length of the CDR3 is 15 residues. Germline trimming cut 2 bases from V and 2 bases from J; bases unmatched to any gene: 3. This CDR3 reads CASSQLAGLQETQYF. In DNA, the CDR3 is TGTGCCAGCAGCCAACTAGCGGGACTACAAGAGACCCAGTACTTC.

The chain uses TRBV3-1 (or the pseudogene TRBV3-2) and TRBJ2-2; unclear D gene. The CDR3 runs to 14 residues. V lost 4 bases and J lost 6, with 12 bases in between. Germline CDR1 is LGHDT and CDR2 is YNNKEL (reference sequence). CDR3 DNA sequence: TGTGCCAGCAGCCGAGATTACGGCCCCGGGGAGCTGTTTTTT. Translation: CASSRDYGPGELFF.

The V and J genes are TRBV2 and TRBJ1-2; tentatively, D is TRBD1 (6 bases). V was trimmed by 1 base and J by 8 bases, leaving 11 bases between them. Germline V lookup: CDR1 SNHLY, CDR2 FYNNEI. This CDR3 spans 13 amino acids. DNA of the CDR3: TGTGCCAGCAGTGAAGGGACAGTAAGAGGCTACACCTTC. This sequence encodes CASSEGTVRGYTF.

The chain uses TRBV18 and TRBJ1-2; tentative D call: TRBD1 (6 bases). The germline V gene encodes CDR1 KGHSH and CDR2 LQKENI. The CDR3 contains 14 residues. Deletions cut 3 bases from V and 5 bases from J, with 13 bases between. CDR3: CASSPDRRGYGYTF. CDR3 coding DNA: TGTGCCAGCTCACCGGACAGACGCGGGTATGGCTACACCTTC.

The CDR3 reads CSVEEASEQFF. The DNA for the CDR3 is TGCAGCGTTGAGGAAGCTTCCGAGCAGTTCTTC. The rearrangement uses TRBV29-1 and TRBJ2-1; the D is unclear. Per the germline V gene, CDR1 is SQVTM and CDR2 is ANQGSEA. The germline V and J ends were trimmed by 3 bases and 10 bases, with 10 bases remaining between them. The CDR3 consists of 11 residues.

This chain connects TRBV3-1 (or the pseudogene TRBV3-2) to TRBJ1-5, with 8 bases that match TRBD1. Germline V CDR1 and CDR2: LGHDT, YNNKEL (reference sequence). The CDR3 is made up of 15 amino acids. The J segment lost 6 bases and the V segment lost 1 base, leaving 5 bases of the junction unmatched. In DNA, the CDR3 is TGTGCCAGCAGCCAAGGGACAGGGATTGCTCAGCCCCAGCATTTT. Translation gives CASSQGTGIAQPQHF.

The CDR3 reads CAIRGDRVGEQFF. CDR3 DNA: TGTGCCATCAGGGGGGACAGGGTAGGAGAGCAGTTCTTC. The J gene is TRBJ2-1, the V gene TRBV10-3; TRBD1 matches at 9 bases. Germline CDR1 ENHRY, CDR2 SYGVKD. The junction had 7 bases not matched to a gene; V was cut back by 6 bases and J by 10 bases. This CDR3 spans 13 amino acids.

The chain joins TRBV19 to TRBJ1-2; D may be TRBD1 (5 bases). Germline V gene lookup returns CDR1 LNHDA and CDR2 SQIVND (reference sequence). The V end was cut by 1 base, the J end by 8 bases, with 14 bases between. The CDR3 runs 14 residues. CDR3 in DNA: TGTGCCAGTAGTATAGTGCCCGACGAGGGGGGCTACACCTTC. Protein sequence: CASSIVPDEGGYTF.

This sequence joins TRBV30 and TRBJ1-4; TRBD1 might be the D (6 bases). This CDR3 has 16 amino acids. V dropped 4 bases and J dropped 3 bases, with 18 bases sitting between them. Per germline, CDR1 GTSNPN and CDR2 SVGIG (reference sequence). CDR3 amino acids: CAWTFGGAPANEKLFF. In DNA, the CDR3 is TGTGCCTGGACTTTCGGGGGGGCCCCAGCTAATGAAAAACTGTTTTTT.

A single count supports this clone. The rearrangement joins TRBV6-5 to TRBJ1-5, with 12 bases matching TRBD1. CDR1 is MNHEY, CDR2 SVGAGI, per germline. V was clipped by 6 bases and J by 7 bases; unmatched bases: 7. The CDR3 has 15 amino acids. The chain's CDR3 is CASRPGTGGWQPQHF. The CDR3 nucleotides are TGTGCCAGCAGACCCGGGACAGGGGGCTGGCAGCCCCAGCATTTT.

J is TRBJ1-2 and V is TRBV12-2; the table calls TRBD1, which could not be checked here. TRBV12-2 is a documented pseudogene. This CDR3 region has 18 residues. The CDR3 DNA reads TGTGCAAGTCGCTCATTGACAGGGTCAACCTCAACTAACTATGGCTACACCTTC. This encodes CASRSLTGSTSTNYGYTF.